This T cell receptor (beta chain) appears in the sequencing data of a study of T cells and Merkel cell carcinoma outcomes. Study-wide findings and caveats: Reportedly, T-cell repertoire with density predicts Merkel cell carcinoma outcomes.

The protocol was immunoSEQ multiplex PCR, while the TCRdb copy is restricted to in-frame clones and leaves out a portion. The sample shows about 1,900 clones, under 95% of them seen only once. Trimming cost V 4 bases and J 10 bases, with 14 bases left between them. Germline CDR1 is SGHDT and CDR2 is YYEEEE. The length of the CDR3 is 12 residues. On this clone: Its specificity is not known.

The material sequenced was tumor tissue from Merkel cell carcinoma. The chain has TRBV5-6 and TRBJ1-1, with a possible D match to TRBD1 (6 bases). This TCR was sampled from a human donor with Merkel cell carcinoma. In DNA, the CDR3 is TGTGCCAGCAGCGGCAGGGGAATAGGAGCTTTCTTT. This translates into CASSGRGIGAFF.